This TCR beta chain was sequenced in a study of OX40 agonist ivuxolimab in advanced cancers. Overall study: Dose-escalation patients had hepatocellular carcinoma, melanoma, renal cell or head and neck cancer. General study points: On average, CD8+ T cells had more expanded clones than CD4+. There were also nonresponders showing low normalized T-cell clonal expansion.

The CDR3 length is 14 residues. Produced via immunoSEQ multiplex PCR; TCRdb's table is partial and in-frame only. The table includes approximately 63,000 clones, more than 80% detected once. Individuals having autoimmune disease history or systemic immunosuppression were not enrolled. With respect to this clone: Its specificity is not known.

This chain links TRBV21-1 with TRBJ1-5. TRBV21-1 is a known pseudogene. Sample: CD4+ or CD8+ T cells sorted from blood, taken in a trial of the OX40 agonist ivuxolimab. The clonotype comes from an adult with an advanced solid tumor such as melanoma, head and neck, liver or kidney cancer. The CDR3 nucleotides read TGTGCCAGCAGCAAAGGGGAGGGATTTCAGCCCCAGCATTTT. Translation gives CASSKGEGFQPQHF.